Listed here are 20 T cell receptor beta chains from one sample, sequenced in a study of shared clonotypes between healthy human individuals. The data were produced by immunoSEQ multiplex PCR, yet TCRdb's version contains in-frame clones alone and is incomplete. The profile covers roughly 520,000 clones, with around 95% appearing a single time and about 0.068% taken by the ten largest. What was sequenced was naive CD4+ T cells sorted from blood. As for subset: CD45RA+ positively selected. The receptors originated from a woman aged 25-40 years in good health.

The rearrangement uses TRBV2 and TRBJ2-7; 7 nucleotides agree with TRBD2. V shed 8 bases, J shed 6 bases, and the junction held 4 bases outside the gene matches. The CDR3 is made up of 11 amino acids. Germline V gene data show CDR1 as SNHLY and CDR2 as FYNNEI. The CDR3 sequence is CASAREGEQYF. In DNA form, the CDR3 reads TGTGCCAGCGCCAGGGAGGGCGAGCAGTACTTC.

The chain couples TRBV7-8 to TRBJ1-2; 8 nucleotides agree with TRBD1. After removal of 3 bases from V and 2 bases from J, the junction contained 5 bases not matched to a gene. The CDR3 length is 15 residues. Germline V gives CDR1 SGHVS, CDR2 FQNEAQ. The CDR3, as DNA: TGTGCCAGCAGCTTCGGACAGGGACAAAACTATGGCTACACCTTC. Its translation: CASSFGQGQNYGYTF.

The chain is built from TRBV28 and TRBJ2-1; 9 bases align to TRBD2. Germline trimming cut 5 bases from V and 7 bases from J; bases unmatched to any gene: 9. The CDR3 loop spans 15 amino acids. CDR1 and CDR2 from the germline V gene are MDHEN and SYDVKM. CDR3 sequence (DNA): TGTGCCAGCAGTCTCATAGCGGGAGCACGGAATGAGCAGTTCTTC. Residues: CASSLIAGARNEQFF.

A word on this clone: In the same sample, other DNA sequences code for this CDR3. This chain joins TRBV28 and TRBJ1-2; 8 bases are a match to TRBD1. The CDR3 length is 12 residues. V shed 5 bases and J 4 bases; nucleotides not matched to a gene: 0. Germline V CDR1 and CDR2: MDHEN, SYDVKM. CDR3 sequence reads: CASSTGGYGYTF. The CDR3 DNA follows: TGTGCCAGCAGTACAGGGGGCTATGGCTACACCTTC.

The chain links TRBV18 to TRBJ2-7; D tentatively reads TRBD1 or TRBD2 (5 bases each). The germline gives CDR1 KGHSH, CDR2 LQKENI. The ends were cut back, 2 bases at V and 5 bases at J, with 13 bases in the middle. The CDR3 is 14 residues long. The DNA of the CDR3 is TGTGCCAGCTCACCAGTCGGGACCGCTCACGAGCAGTACTTC. This codes for CASSPVGTAHEQYF.

The chain joins TRBV6-1 to TRBJ1-4; D gene unclear. There are 16 residues in the CDR3. V dropped 3 bases and J dropped 0 bases, with 11 bases sitting between them. Germline CDR1 MNHNS, CDR2 SASEGT. The CDR3: CASSERPTTTNEKLFF. Written as DNA, the CDR3 is TGTGCCAGCAGTGAGAGGCCAACAACAACTAATGAAAAACTGTTTTTT.

This clone was picked up one time. The chain has TRBV6-1 and TRBJ2-3, with no clear D. The CDR3 loop spans 12 amino acids. The germline V gene encodes CDR1 MNHNS and CDR2 SASEGT. V was cut by 7 bases and J by 1 base, with 6 bases left in between. In DNA form, the CDR3 reads TGTGCCAGCAACGAGGGCACAGATACGCAGTATTTT. Amino acids: CASNEGTDTQYF.

V and J are TRBV27 and TRBJ1-5; D uncertain. Trimming took off 5 bases at V and 8 bases at J, with 13 bases between the two ends. The germline V gene encodes CDR1 MNHEY and CDR2 SMNVEV (reference sequence). This CDR3 contains 13 residues. CDR3 sequence: CASSLGGLEPQHF. In DNA, the CDR3 is TGTGCCAGCAGTCTTGGAGGGTTGGAGCCCCAGCATTTT.

The chain combines TRBV19 with TRBJ1-1; TRBD1 might be the D (6 bases). V lost 2 bases, J lost 4 bases, and 20 bases lay in between. The CDR3 totals 17 residues. Germline V CDR1 and CDR2: LNHDA, SQIVND (reference sequence). CDR3 sequence: CASSIYGQGIFGTEAFF. The CDR3 DNA reads TGTGCCAGTAGTATATATGGGCAGGGGATTTTTGGCACTGAAGCTTTCTTT.

This sequence joins TRBV28 and TRBJ2-7; perhaps TRBD2 as D (6 bases). Per the germline V gene, CDR1 is MDHEN and CDR2 is SYDVKM. There are 13 residues in the CDR3. The V end lost 5 bases, the J end lost 7 bases, and 15 bases lay between the germline ends. The chain's CDR3 is CASSGDFPREQYF. The CDR3 DNA sequence: TGTGCCAGCAGTGGGGACTTCCCCCGGGAGCAGTACTTC.

V and J are TRBV2 and TRBJ2-7; 13 positions agree with TRBD2. After removal of 7 bases from V and 6 bases from J, the junction contained 6 bases not matched to a gene. CDR1 is SNHLY and CDR2 is FYNNEI in the germline V gene. This CDR3 comprises 14 residues. The CDR3 sequence is CASTGLAGVVEQYF. For the CDR3, the DNA is TGTGCCAGCACTGGACTAGCGGGAGTGGTCGAGCAGTACTTC.

The gene calls are TRBV19 and TRBJ2-2; D is perhaps TRBD2 (6 bases). V shed 3 bases and J shed 4 bases, with 12 bases lying between them. Germline V gives CDR1 LNHDA, CDR2 SQIVND (reference sequence). The CDR3 loop spans 15 amino acids. CDR3 DNA sequence: TGTGCCAGTAGTATGGTTAGCGGAGTCACCGGGGAGCTGTTTTTT. Protein sequence: CASSMVSGVTGELFF.

This rearrangement joins TRBV6-6 to TRBJ2-6; TRBD2 matches at 8 bases. This CDR3 is built from 14 residues. Germline V CDR1 and CDR2: MNHNY, SVGAGI (reference sequence). V gave up 6 bases and J gave up 4 bases; unmatched junction bases: 2. CDR3 protein: CASSREGGANVLTF. Here the CDR3 DNA reads TGTGCCAGCAGCCGGGAGGGCGGGGCCAACGTCCTGACTTTC.

The chain carries TRBV28 and TRBJ2-1; 11 nucleotides match TRBD2. This CDR3 is 15 amino acids long. The J segment lost 9 bases and the V segment lost 3 bases, leaving 7 bases of the junction unmatched. Per germline, CDR1 MDHEN and CDR2 SYDVKM. CDR3 sequence reads: CASSFSLAGAAEQFF. The DNA for the CDR3 is TGTGCCAGCAGTTTTTCACTAGCGGGAGCGGCTGAGCAGTTCTTC.

This chain links TRBV7-2 with TRBJ2-3, with D perhaps TRBD1 or TRBD2 (6 bases each). The CDR3 has 18 amino acids. The V gene lost 4 bases and the J gene lost 2 bases, with 22 bases spanning the gap. Germline CDR1 SGHTA, CDR2 FQGNSA. CDR3 sequence: CASSWGAAGTGYTDTQYF. DNA for the CDR3: TGTGCCAGCAGCTGGGGGGCAGCCGGGACTGGATACACAGATACGCAGTATTTT. The full variable domain, its missing parts supplied by reference TRBV7-2 and TRBJ2-3, is GAGVSQSPSNKVTEKGKDVELRCDPISGHTALYWYRQSLGQGLEFLIYFQGNSAPDKSGLPSDRFSAERTGGSVSTLTIQRTQQEDSAVYLCASSWGAAGTGYTDTQYFGPGTRLTVL.

This chain joins TRBV6-1 and TRBJ2-5, with TRBD1 identical over 11 bases. This CDR3 comprises 14 residues. With V trimmed by 7 bases and J by 5 bases, 6 bases remained unmatched. Germline CDR1 is MNHNS and CDR2 is SASEGT. CDR3 in amino acids: CASNPGQGEETQYF. CDR3 bases: TGTGCCAGCAACCCGGGACAGGGGGAGGAGACCCAGTACTTC.

The chain uses TRBV13 and TRBJ2-7; 7 nucleotides align to TRBD2. Trimming removed 4 bases from V and 5 bases from J; junction bases left unmatched: 14. Germline loops: CDR1 PRHDT, CDR2 FYEKMQ (reference sequence). The length of the CDR3 is 16 residues. The CDR3, as DNA: TGTGCCAGCAGCTCCGCCCGTGGGAGGGTCCTGAACGAGCAGTACTTC. The encoded protein is CASSSARGRVLNEQYF.

The chain employs TRBV6-6 and TRBJ2-7; the match to TRBD2 covers 8 bases. Germline V gives CDR1 MNHNY, CDR2 SVGAGI (reference sequence). CDR3 length: 14 residues. V shed 5 bases and J 2 bases; nucleotides not matched to a gene: 5. The CDR3 spells CASSRLAGAYEQYF. CDR3 sequence (DNA): TGTGCCAGCAGTCGTCTAGCGGGTGCCTACGAGCAGTACTTC.

The chain links TRBV27 to TRBJ2-2; possibly TRBD1 for D (6 bases). Germline loops: CDR1 MNHEY, CDR2 SMNVEV (reference sequence). This CDR3 contains 16 residues. V lost 8 bases, J lost 0 bases, and 16 bases lay in between. Here the CDR3 DNA reads TGTGCCAGCGGAAGGACAGACTTCGCGAACACCGGGGAGCTGTTTTTT. Protein sequence: CASGRTDFANTGELFF.

The rearrangement uses TRBV1 and TRBJ2-3; the table's D call, TRBD2, has no DNA check behind it. TRBV1 is a recognized pseudogene. The CDR3 spans 16 residues. DNA of the CDR3: TGCACCAGCAGCCAAGGTAAGCGGGCTGTCACAGATACGCAGTATTTT. Translation gives CTSSQGKRAVTDTQYF.